This T cell receptor (beta chain) came from a study of cytomegalovirus exposure and HLA in healthy donors. Germline loops: CDR1 SGHAT, CDR2 FQNNGV. The CDR3 runs to 11 residues. The V gene lost 5 bases and the J gene lost 6 bases, with 7 bases spanning the gap. The PCR used 60 Vbeta and 13 Jbeta primers. Method: immunoSEQ multiplex PCR; TCRdb's copy keeps in-frame clones and lacks some. The sample has under 200,000 clones; about three quarters are singletons. The clonotype originates from a middle-aged woman in good health and CMV-seropositive. Sample: PBMCs. The V and J genes are TRBV11-2 and TRBJ1-1; D perhaps matches TRBD1 (5 bases). The CDR3 DNA reads as TGTGCCAGCAGCCCCAGGGCTGAAGCTTTCTTT. It is translated as CASSPRAEAFF.